This T cell receptor beta chain was obtained from a study of cytomegalovirus exposure and HLA in healthy donors. About the research overall: Both the 100 to 150 validation repertoires and the roughly 640 first-cohort repertoires used the same platform, as reported by a later analysis. Study findings and constraints: The listing of 150 to 200 TCR beta chains classed them as cytomegalovirus-associated. Under in vitro conditions, a few CMV-associated chains were confirmed as specific for CMV antigens. Subsequent analysis revealed that first-cohort TCR clusters tended to co-occur in the 120 or so validation repertoires.

The CDR3 has 14 residues. The germline V gene encodes CDR1 PRHDT and CDR2 FYEKMQ (reference sequence). V lost 5 bases, J lost 2 bases, and 3 bases stayed unmatched. As for this clone: Its target is not known.

Clones were sequenced by immunoSEQ multiplex PCR, and TCRdb holds only the in-frame ones, with some missing. The sample lists 45,000 to 65,000 clones, 85% to 95% occurring once. The receptor's source is a young woman in good health and CMV-seropositive. The J gene is TRBJ1-5, the V gene TRBV13; TRBD1 aligns across 7 bases. Specimen: PBMCs. CDR3 sequence reads: CASSPGQGNQPQHF. The CDR3 DNA sequence: TGTGCCAGCAGCCCCGGACAGGGCAATCAGCCCCAGCATTTT. The full variable domain, in which reference TRBV13 and TRBJ1-5 provide the parts outside the CDR3, is AAGVIQSPRHLIKEKRETATLKCYPIPRHDTVYWYQQGPGQDPQFLISFYEKMQSDKGSIPDRFSAQQFSDYHSELNMSSLELGDSALYFCASSPGQGNQPQHFGDGTRLSIL.